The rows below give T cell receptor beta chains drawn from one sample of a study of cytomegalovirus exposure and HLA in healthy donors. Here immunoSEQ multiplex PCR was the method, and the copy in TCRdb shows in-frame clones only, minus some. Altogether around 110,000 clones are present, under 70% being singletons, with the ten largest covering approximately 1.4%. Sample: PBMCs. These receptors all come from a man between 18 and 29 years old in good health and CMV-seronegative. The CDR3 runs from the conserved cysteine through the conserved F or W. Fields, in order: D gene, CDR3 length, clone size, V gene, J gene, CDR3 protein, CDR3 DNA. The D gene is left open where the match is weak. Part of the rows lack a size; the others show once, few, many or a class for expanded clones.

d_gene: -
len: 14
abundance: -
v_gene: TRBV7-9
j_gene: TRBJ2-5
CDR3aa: CASSTAQGRGEQYF
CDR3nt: TGTGCCAGCAGCACCGCACAGGGTCGGGGGGAGCAGTACTTC

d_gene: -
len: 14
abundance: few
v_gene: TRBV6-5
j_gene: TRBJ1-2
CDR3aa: CASRRQRGVGGYTF
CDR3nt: TGTGCCAGCAGGAGACAGCGGGGAGTAGGTGGCTACACCTTC

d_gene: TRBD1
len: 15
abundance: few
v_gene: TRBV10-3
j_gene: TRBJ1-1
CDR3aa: CAISAGTGSYSEAFF
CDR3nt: TGTGCCATCAGTGCCGGGACAGGGAGCTACTCTGAAGCTTTCTTT

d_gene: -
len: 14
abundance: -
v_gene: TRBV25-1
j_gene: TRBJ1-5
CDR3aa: CASSGAGGLQPQHF
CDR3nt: TGTGCCAGCAGCGGGGCGGGGGGTCTGCAGCCCCAGCATTTT

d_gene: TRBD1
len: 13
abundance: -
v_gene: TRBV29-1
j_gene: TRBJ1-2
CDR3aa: CSVQQGFGYGYTF
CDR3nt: TGCAGCGTTCAACAGGGGTTCGGCTATGGCTACACCTTC

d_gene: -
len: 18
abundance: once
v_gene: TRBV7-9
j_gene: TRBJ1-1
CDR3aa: CASSFLSKPDSENTEAFF
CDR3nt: TGTGCCAGCAGCTTCCTTTCAAAACCGGACTCTGAGAACACTGAAGCTTTCTTT

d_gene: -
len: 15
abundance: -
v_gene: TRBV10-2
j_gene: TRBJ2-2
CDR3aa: CASSVARKATGELFF
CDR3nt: TGCGCCAGCAGTGTAGCCAGAAAAGCCACCGGGGAGCTGTTTTTT

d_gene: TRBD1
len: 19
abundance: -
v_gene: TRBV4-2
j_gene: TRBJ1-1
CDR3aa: CASSPVALQGARKNTEAFF
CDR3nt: TGTGCCAGCAGCCCGGTAGCCCTCCAGGGGGCTCGAAAGAACACTGAAGCTTTCTTT

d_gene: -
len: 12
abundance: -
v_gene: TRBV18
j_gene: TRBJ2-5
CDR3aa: CASSPARETQYF
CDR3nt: TGTGCCAGCTCACCAGCGCGGGAGACCCAGTACTTC

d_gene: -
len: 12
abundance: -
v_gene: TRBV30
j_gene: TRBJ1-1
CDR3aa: CACRHLNTEAFF
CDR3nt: TGTGCCTGCCGCCACTTGAACACTGAAGCTTTCTTT

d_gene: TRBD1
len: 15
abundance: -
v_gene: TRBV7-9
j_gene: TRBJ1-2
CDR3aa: CASSLGRGQALGYTF
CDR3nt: TGTGCCAGCAGCTTGGGTCGAGGACAGGCTCTTGGCTACACCTTC

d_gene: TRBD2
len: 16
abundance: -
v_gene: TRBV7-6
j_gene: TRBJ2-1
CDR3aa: CASSSRTSLSYNEQFF
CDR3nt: TGTGCCAGCAGCTCGAGGACTAGTCTCTCCTACAATGAGCAGTTCTTC

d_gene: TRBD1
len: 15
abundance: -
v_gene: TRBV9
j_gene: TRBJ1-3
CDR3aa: CASSHTGTGGNTIYF
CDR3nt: TGTGCCAGCAGCCATACCGGGACAGGGGGAAACACCATATATTTT

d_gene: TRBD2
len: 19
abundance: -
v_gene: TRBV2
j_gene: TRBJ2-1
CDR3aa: CASSPKRTSDRPRDGEQFF
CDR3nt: TGTGCCAGCAGTCCCAAAAGGACTAGCGATAGACCGAGGGACGGTGAGCAGTTCTTC

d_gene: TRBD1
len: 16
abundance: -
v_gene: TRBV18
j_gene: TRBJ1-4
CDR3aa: CASSPLGQGVIGKLFF
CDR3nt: TGTGCCAGCTCACCACTGGGCCAGGGGGTTATTGGAAAACTGTTTTTT

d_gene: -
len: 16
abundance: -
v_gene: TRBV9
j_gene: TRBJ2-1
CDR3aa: CASSVRSGVSYNEQFF
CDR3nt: TGTGCCAGCAGCGTCAGATCGGGAGTGAGTTACAATGAGCAGTTCTTC

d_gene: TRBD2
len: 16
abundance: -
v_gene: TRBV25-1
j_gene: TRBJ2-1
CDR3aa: CASSEYGGRTGHEQFF
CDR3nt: TGTGCCAGCAGCGAATATGGCGGGAGGACGGGCCATGAGCAGTTCTTC

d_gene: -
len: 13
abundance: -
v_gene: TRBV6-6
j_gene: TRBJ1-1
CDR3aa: CASSQEGGSEAFF
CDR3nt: TGTGCCAGCAGCCAAGAGGGGGGGTCTGAAGCTTTCTTT

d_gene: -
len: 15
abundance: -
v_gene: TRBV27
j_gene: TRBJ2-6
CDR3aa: CASSERGSGANVLTF
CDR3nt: TGTGCCAGCAGTGAACGGGGCTCTGGGGCCAACGTCCTGACTTTC

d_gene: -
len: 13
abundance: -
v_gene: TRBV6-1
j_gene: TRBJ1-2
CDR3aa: CAGRGTDSGGYTF
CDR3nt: TGTGCCGGCCGAGGAACGGATTCGGGTGGCTACACCTTC

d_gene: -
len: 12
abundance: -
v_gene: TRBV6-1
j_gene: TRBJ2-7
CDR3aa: CASRDRTYEQYF
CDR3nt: TGTGCCAGCAGGGACAGAACCTACGAGCAGTACTTC

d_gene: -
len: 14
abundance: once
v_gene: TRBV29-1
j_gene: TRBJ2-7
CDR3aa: CSAMMVGGTYEQYF
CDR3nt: TGCAGCGCCATGATGGTAGGGGGTACCTACGAGCAGTACTTC

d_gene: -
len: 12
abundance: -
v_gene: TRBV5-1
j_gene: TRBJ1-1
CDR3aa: CASSHRGTEAFF
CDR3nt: TGCGCCAGCAGCCATCGAGGGACTGAAGCTTTCTTT

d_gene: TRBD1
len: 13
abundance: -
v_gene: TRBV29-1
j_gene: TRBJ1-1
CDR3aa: CSVSQGAGTEAFF
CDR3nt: TGCAGCGTCTCACAGGGGGCCGGAACTGAAGCTTTCTTT

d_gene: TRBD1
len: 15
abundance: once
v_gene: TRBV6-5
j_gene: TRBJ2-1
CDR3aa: CASRTPGQLYNEQFF
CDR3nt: TGTGCCAGCAGGACTCCGGGACAGCTCTACAATGAGCAGTTCTTC

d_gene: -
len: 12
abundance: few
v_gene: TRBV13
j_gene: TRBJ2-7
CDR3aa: CASSYSSYEQYF
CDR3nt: TGTGCCAGCAGCTACTCATCCTACGAGCAGTACTTC

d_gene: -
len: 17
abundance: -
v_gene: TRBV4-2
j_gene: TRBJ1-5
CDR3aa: CASSQELWGRAGQPQHF
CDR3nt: TGTGCCAGCAGCCAAGAATTGTGGGGCAGGGCGGGACAGCCCCAGCATTTT

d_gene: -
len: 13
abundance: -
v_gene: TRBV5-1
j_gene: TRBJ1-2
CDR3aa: CASSLGQTYGYTF
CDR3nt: TGCGCCAGCAGCTTGGGACAGACTTATGGCTACACCTTC

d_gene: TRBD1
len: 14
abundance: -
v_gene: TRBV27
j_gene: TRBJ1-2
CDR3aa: CASRHDRGKDGYPF
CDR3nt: TGTGCCAGCAGGCACGACAGGGGGAAGGATGGCTACCCCTTC

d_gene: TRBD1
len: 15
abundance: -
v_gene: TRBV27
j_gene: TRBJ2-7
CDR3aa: CASSLTAGGLDEQYF
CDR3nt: TGTGCCAGCAGTTTAACGGCAGGGGGCTTAGACGAGCAGTACTTC

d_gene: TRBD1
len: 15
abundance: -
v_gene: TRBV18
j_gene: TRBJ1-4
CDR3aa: CASSADRDRGEKLFF
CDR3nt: TGTGCCAGCTCTGCGGACCGGGACAGAGGTGAAAAACTGTTTTTT

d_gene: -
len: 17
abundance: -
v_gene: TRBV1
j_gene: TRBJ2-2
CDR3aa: CTSSPGIAGGNTGELFF
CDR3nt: TGCACCAGCAGCCCCGGGATAGCGGGGGGAAACACCGGGGAGCTGTTTTTT

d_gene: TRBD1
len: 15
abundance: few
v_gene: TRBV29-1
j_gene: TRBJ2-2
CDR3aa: CSVLSRTGNTGELFF
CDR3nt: TGCAGCGTTCTTTCAAGGACAGGGAATACCGGGGAGCTGTTTTTT

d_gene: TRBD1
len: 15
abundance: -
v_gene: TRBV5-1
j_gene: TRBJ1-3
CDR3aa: CASSLGTVSGNTIYF
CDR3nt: TGCGCCAGCAGCCTGGGGACAGTCTCTGGAAACACCATATATTTT

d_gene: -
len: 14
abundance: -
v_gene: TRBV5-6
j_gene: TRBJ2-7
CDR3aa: CASRPGRDPHEQYF
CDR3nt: TGTGCCAGCCGCCCAGGCAGGGATCCCCACGAGCAGTACTTC

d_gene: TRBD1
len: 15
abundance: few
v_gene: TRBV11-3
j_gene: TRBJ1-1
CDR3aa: CASSLDGTGGTEAFF
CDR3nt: TGTGCCAGCAGCTTAGATGGGACAGGGGGCACTGAAGCTTTCTTT

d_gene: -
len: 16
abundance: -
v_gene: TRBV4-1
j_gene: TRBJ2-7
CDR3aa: CASSQAADRVTYEQYF
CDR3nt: TGCGCCAGCAGCCAAGCCGCGGACAGAGTCACCTACGAGCAGTACTTC

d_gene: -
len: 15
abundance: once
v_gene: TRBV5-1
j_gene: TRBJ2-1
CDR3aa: CASSLTSGWVNEQFF
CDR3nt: TGCGCCAGCAGCTTGACGAGCGGGTGGGTCAATGAGCAGTTCTTC

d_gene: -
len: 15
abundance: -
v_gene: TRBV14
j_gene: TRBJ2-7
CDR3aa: CASSPRGLLSYEQYF
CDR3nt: TGTGCCAGCAGCCCGAGAGGACTCCTCTCCTACGAGCAGTACTTC

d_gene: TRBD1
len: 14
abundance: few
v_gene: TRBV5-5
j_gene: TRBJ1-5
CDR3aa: CASSLGQMNQPQHF
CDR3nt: TGTGCCAGCAGCCTGGGACAGATGAATCAGCCCCAGCATTTT

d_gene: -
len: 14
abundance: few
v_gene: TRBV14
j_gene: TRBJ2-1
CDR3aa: CASSGSRSGANKFF
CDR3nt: TGTGCCAGCAGCGGGTCTCGTAGCGGCGCCAACAAGTTCTTC

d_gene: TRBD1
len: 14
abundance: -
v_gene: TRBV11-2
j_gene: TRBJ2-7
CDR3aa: CASSRTGGTYEQYF
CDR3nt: TGTGCCAGCAGCCGCACAGGGGGCACCTACGAGCAGTACTTC

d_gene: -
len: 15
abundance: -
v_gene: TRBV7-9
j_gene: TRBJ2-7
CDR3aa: CASSSRRGLKYEQYF
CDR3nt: TGTGCCAGCAGCTCTAGAAGAGGACTTAAATACGAGCAGTACTTC

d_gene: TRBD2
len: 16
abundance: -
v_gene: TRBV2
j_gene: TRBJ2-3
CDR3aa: CASNPTSGPITDTQYF
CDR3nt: TGTGCCAGCAACCCCACTAGCGGTCCCATCACAGATACGCAGTATTTT

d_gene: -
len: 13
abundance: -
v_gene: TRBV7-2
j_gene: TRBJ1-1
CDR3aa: CASSFYEGTEAFF
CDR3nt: TGTGCCAGCAGCTTTTATGAGGGAACTGAAGCTTTCTTT

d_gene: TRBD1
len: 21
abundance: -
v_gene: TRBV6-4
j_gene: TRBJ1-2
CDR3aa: CASSDSKIWERQGAPVYGYTF
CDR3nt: TGTGCCAGCAGTGACTCGAAAATTTGGGAGAGGCAGGGGGCGCCGGTTTATGGCTACACCTTC

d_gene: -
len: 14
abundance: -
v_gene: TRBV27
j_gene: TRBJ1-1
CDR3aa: CASSLEAGNTEAFF
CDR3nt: TGTGCCAGCAGTCTGGAGGCGGGTAACACTGAAGCTTTCTTT

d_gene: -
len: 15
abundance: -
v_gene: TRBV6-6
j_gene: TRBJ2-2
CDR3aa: CASSSGIEPPRELFF
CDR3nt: TGTGCCAGCAGTTCGGGGATAGAACCTCCCCGGGAGCTGTTTTTT

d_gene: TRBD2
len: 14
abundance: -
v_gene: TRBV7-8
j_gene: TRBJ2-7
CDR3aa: CASSYSGSMYEQYF
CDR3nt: TGTGCCAGCAGCTACAGCGGGAGCATGTACGAGCAGTACTTC